This TCR beta chain was recorded in a study of blood T cell repertoires in COVID-19. Study as a whole: The United States, Italy and Spain provided the acute and convalescent COVID-19 samples. Sources were T cells, B-cell-depleted T cells, or PBMCs; the material itself was cDNA or gDNA.

Profiled with immunoSEQ multiplex PCR; TCRdb holds only in-frame clones, not every one. The top ten hold roughly 4% of the sample, which has about 260,000 clones, around 90% seen once. V dropped 4 bases and J dropped 8; count of bases not matched to a gene: 6. Germline V gene data show CDR1 as SGHRS and CDR2 as YFSETQ. The CDR3 extends over 15 amino acids. The material sequenced was peripheral blood. The V gene is TRBV5-1, the J gene TRBJ2-1; 13 nucleotides line up with TRBD2. This TCR was sampled from a man in his 60s who had recovered from COVID-19. This CDR3 reads CASSLGLAGEHEQFF. CDR3 nucleotides: TGCGCCAGCAGCCTAGGACTAGCGGGGGAACATGAGCAGTTCTTC.